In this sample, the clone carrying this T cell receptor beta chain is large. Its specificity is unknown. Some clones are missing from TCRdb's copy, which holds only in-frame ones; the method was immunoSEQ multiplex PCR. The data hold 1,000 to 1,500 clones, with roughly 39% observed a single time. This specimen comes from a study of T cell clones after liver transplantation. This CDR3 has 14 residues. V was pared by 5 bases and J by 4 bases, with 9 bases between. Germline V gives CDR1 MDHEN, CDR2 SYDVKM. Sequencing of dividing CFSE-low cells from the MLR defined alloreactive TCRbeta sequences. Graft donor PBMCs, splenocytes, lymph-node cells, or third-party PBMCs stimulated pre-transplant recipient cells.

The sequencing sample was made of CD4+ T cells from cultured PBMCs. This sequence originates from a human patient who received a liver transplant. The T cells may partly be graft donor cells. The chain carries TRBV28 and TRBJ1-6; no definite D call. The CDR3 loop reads CASSRNRYNSPLHF. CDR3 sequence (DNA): TGTGCCAGCAGTCGAAACAGATATAATTCACCCCTCCACTTT.